This T cell receptor beta chain is from a study of CD8+CD57+ T cells in acquired aplastic anemia. Across the whole study: The sorted CD4+ and CD8+ cells yielded an average around 3.4 ug of DNA. General study results and limits: The same twenty-nine CD8+ CDR3 sequences occurred in patients and in controls. Significance was not reached for CD8+ Simpson's diversity between patients and controls.

This clonotype was seen at least ten times. Its antigen is undetermined. Germline V gene data show CDR1 as ENHRY and CDR2 as SYGVKD. The CDR3 runs 14 residues. The V end was cut by 3 bases, the J end by 5 bases, with 8 bases between. Patients picked for sequencing had shown CD8+CD57+ cell expansion detected by flow cytometry. Everyone among the patients had severe acquired aplastic anemia. Genomic DNA served as template for TCR beta VDJ and CDR3 profiling. One entry per CDR3 protein, called by TCRdb with MiXCR from the reads. The sample gives 300,000 or so distinct CDR3 sequences, roughly 59% of which show up once; under 1.5% is in the top ten.

The rearrangement joins TRBV10-3 to TRBJ1-6, with D perhaps TRBD1 (5 bases). The clonotype originates from a human donor with aplastic anemia. What was sequenced was sorted CD4+, CD8+, or CD8+CD57+ T cells (not recorded which) from PBMCs. The CDR3: CAISDSRDNSPLHF. CDR3 bases: TGTGCCATCAGTGATAGCAGGGATAATTCACCCCTCCACTTT.